The T cell receptor (beta chain) under discussion was sequenced for a study of CD8 T cells in Susac syndrome (dated by TCRdb to between 2018 and 2021). Regarding the research as a whole: The study used repertoire sequencing to test whether antigen drove CD8+ T cell activation and differentiation in Susac syndrome.

What the research found in general, with its limitations: The TCR sequencing and HLA analysis was acknowledged to have included a relatively small number of individuals.

The germline V gene specifies SQVTM as CDR1 and ANQGSEA as CDR2. V is cut back by 5 bases and J by 5 bases, with 7 bases in the junction unmatched. The CDR3, from cysteine to phenylalanine, totals 13 residues. The retained sequence is limited to the CDR3, 39 bases, with the frame set at the first base. Peripheral blood CD8+ and CD4+ T cells from healthy donors, Susac syndrome patients and multiple sclerosis patients were profiled by high-throughput TCR beta sequencing. Multiple sclerosis controls were treatment-naive patients with stable or active relapsing-remitting disease fulfilling revised McDonald criteria. CD8+ TEMRA cells were enriched by FACS, while bulk CD8+ and CD4+ T cells were purified by magnetic negative isolation. Blood was collected in EDTA tubes and processed within 24 hours, with PBMCs isolated through density gradient centrifugation. PBMCs destined for TCR sequencing were cryopreserved in liquid nitrogen and later thawed in a 37 °C water bath. A purity of at least 90% was achieved for sorted or isolated CD4+, CD8+ and CD8+ TEMRA cells.

RNA was extracted using the RNeasy kit, and about 0.5 to 1 ug of the RNA was reverse transcribed with random hexamers. The immunoSEQ multiplex PCR assay, which covers 54 Vbeta and 13 Jbeta segments, was used to amplify TCR beta CDR3 regions. To correct PCR amplification bias, a synthetic template baseline was used for both primer optimization and computational correction. The paper's processing steps were these. Only productive sequences were kept, with reads annotated to V, D and J genes according to IMGT and analyzed in immunoSEQ Analyzer. Clonality was calculated as one minus the Shannon entropy normalized by log2 of the number of productive unique sequences. For each patient and control, public and private clones were evaluated within the 100 most prevalent clones. Clones were defined as Susac-specific if absent from the healthy and MS cohorts, from some 1,000 published viral clones and from other ImmuneACCESS disease sequences. TCRdb itself trimmed the public reads at Q25 with fastp, ran MiXCR and retained productive beta chains. Rows are unified per CDR3 protein, each entry keeping the most common DNA and genes. Clone size and V and J calls follow TCRdb, not the original study. Recorded for this sample are around 200,000 distinct CDR3 sequences; 85% to 95% of them occurred a single time. 0.082% of the sample belongs to the ten largest clones.

On this clonotype: The antigen it binds to is not known. Base qualities are not at hand, and no much larger clone is one base apart.

The chain uses TRBV29-1 and TRBJ1-1; 8 bases in between match TRBD1. The sample comprised CD4+ T cells from PBMCs. This TCR was recovered from a human donor with multiple sclerosis. The DNA is as follows: TGCAGCGTTACCCAGGGGGCGCGGACTGAAGCTTTCTTT. The translation is CSVTQGARTEAFF.